This T cell receptor (beta chain) emerged from a study of long-term antiretroviral therapy in people with HIV. A v3.0 immunoSEQ assay was performed at survey level. Generated by immunoSEQ multiplex PCR, the TCRdb table keeps only in-frame clones and is missing some. The profile shows fewer than 35,000 clones, around 83% of them singletons. It was in the United States that all participants with HIV were treated. The CDR3 spans 13 residues. V gave up 6 bases and J gave up 8 bases, with 16 bases separating them. Looked up from germline, CDR1 is SGHVS and CDR2 is FNYEAQ. Study-wide results and caveats: At every time point, clones expanded before ART dominated the repertoire. HIV repertoires had narrower CDR3 length ranges than controls. Post-treatment diversity went higher with ART but stayed below transplant donor controls.

A note on this clone: The antigen remains undetermined.

The sample in question was unsorted PBMCs, obtained 2.9 years after starting antiretroviral therapy. The receptor's source is a man aged 45-60 years with HIV. This chain joins TRBV7-6 and TRBJ1-2; tentatively, D is TRBD1 (6 bases). CDR3 nucleotide sequence: TGTGCCAGCAGTTTGACAGGAGGAGAAGGCTACACCTTC. Residues: CASSLTGGEGYTF.